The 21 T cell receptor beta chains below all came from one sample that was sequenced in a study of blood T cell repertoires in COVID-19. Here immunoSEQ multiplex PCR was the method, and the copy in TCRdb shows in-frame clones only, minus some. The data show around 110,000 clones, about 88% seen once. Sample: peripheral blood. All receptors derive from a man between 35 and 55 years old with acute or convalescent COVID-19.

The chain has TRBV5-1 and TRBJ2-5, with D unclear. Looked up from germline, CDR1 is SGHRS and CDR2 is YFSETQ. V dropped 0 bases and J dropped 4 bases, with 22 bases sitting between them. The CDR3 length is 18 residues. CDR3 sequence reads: CASSLDRSSGRPGETQYF. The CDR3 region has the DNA TGCGCCAGCAGCTTGGATCGATCGTCGGGTCGGCCGGGAGAGACCCAGTACTTC.

The CDR3 sequence is CASSIGVAVTDTQYF. DNA for the CDR3: TGTGCCAGTAGTATCGGAGTAGCGGTCACAGATACGCAGTATTTT. V gene TRBV19 combines with J gene TRBJ2-3; TRBD2 is a possible D gene (6 bases). CDR3 length: 15 amino acids. Germline CDR1 LNHDA, CDR2 SQIVND (reference sequence). V was shortened by 3 bases and J by 2 bases, with 12 bases between the two germline ends.

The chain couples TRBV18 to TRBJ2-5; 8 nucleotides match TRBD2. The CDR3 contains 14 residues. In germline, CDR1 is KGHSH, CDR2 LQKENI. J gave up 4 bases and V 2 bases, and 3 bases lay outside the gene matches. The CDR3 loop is CASSPNAGGETQYF. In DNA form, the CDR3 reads TGTGCCAGCTCACCAAATGCGGGGGGAGAGACCCAGTACTTC.

The CDR3 DNA reads TGTGCCAGCAGTTACGCCAGGGGCTCAGGGCAGCCCCAGCATTTT. It is translated as CASSYARGSGQPQHF. The chain uses TRBV6-5 and TRBJ1-5, with D tentatively TRBD1 (6 bases). CDR3 length equals 15 residues. Germline-derived CDR1 and CDR2 are MNHEY and SVGAGI. V lost 2 bases and J 7 bases, leaving 15 bases between the germline ends.

This CDR3 reads CASSRPSLPDTQYF. The CDR3 region has the DNA TGTGCCAGCTCACGTCCTAGCCTCCCAGATACGCAGTATTTT. The chain has TRBV18 and TRBJ2-3; the D gene is possibly TRBD2 (5 bases). The V gene's germline CDR1 is KGHSH and CDR2 LQKENI. The V gene lost 4 bases and the J gene lost 4 bases, with 12 bases spanning the gap. CDR3 length: 14 amino acids.

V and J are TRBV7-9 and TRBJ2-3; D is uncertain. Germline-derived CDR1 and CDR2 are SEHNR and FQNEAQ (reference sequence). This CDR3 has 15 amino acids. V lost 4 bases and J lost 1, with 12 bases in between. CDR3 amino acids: CASSWAIVGTDTQYF. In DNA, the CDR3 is TGTGCCAGCAGCTGGGCCATAGTGGGCACAGATACGCAGTATTTT.

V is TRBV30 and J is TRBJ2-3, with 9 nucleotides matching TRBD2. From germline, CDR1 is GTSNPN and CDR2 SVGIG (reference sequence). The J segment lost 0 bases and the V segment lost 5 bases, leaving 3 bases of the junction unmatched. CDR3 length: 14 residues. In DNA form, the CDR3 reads TGTGCCTGGGGTAGCGGGGGAAGCACAGATACGCAGTATTTT. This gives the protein CAWGSGGSTDTQYF.

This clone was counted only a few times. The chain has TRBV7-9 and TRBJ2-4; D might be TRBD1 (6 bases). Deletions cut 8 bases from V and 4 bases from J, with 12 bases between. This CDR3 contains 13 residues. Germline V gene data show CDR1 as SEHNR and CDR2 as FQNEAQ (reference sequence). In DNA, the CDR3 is TGTGCCAGCGGCGACAGGCGAAAAAACATTCAGTACTTC. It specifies CASGDRRKNIQYF.

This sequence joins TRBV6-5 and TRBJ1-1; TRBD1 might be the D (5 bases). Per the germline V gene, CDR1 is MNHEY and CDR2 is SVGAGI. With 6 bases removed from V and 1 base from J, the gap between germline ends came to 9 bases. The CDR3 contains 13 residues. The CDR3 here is CASRRTPNTEAFF. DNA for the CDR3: TGTGCCAGCAGAAGGACACCGAACACTGAAGCTTTCTTT.

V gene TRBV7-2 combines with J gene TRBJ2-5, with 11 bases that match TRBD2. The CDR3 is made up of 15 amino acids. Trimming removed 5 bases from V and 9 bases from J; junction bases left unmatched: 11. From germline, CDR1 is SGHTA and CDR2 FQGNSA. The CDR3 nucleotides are TGTGCCAGCAGCCCGAATAGCGGGGGGGCCGAGGCCCAGTACTTC. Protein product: CASSPNSGGAEAQYF.

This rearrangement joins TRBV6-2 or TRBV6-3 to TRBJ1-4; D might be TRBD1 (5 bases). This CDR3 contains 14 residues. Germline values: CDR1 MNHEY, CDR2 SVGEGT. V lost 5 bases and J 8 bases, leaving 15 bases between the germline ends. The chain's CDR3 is CASSLGVWGEKLFF. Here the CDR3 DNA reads TGTGCCAGCAGTCTAGGGGTTTGGGGAGAAAAACTGTTTTTT.

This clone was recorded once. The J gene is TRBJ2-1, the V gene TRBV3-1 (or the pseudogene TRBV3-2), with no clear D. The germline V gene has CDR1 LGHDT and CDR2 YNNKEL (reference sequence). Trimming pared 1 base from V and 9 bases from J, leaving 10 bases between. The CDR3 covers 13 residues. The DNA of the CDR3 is TGTGCCAGCAGCCAAGGAACCGTCGGTGAGCAGTTCTTC. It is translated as CASSQGTVGEQFF.

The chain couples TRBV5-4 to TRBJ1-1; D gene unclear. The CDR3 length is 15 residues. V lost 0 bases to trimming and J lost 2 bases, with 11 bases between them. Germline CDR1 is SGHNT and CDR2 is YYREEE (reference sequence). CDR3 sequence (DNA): TGTGCCAGCAGCTTGGCCGGCCAGGATAACACTGAAGCTTTCTTT. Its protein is CASSLAGQDNTEAFF.

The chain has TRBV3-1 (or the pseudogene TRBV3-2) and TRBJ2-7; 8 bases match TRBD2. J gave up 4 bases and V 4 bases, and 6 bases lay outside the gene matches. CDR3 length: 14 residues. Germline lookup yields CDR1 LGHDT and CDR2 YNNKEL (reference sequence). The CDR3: CASSPPGLGYEQYF. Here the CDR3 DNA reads TGTGCCAGCAGCCCTCCGGGACTAGGTTACGAGCAGTACTTC.

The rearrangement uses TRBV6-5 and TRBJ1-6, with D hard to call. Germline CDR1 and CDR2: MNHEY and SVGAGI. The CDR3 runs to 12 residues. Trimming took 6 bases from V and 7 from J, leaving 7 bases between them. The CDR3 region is CASSVRNSPLHF. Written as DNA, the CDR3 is TGTGCCAGCAGCGTCAGAAATTCACCCCTCCACTTT.

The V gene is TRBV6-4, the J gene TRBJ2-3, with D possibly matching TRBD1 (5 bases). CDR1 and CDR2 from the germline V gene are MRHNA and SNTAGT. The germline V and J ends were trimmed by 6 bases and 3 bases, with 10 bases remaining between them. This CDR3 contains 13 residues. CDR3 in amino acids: CASSPTETDTQYF. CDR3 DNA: TGTGCCAGCAGCCCGACAGAGACAGATACGCAGTATTTT.

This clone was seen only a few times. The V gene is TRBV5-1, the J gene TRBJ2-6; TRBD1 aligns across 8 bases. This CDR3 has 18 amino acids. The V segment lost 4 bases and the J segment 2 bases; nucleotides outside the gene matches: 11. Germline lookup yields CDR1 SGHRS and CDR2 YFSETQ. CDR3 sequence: CASSADRAGVTGANVLTF. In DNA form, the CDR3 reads TGCGCCAGCAGCGCGGACAGGGCAGGGGTAACTGGGGCCAACGTCCTGACTTTC.

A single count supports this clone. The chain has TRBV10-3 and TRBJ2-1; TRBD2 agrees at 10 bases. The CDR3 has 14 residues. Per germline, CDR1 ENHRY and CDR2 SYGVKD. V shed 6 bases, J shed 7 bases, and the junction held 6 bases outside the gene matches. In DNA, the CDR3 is TGTGCCATCAGCCAAGCGGGGGGGACAAATGAGCAGTTCTTC. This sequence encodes CAISQAGGTNEQFF.

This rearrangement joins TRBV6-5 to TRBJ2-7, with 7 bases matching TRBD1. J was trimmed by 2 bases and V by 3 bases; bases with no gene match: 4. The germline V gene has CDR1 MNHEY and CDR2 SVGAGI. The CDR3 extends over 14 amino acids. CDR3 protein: CASSYYRGPYEQYF. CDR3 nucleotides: TGTGCCAGCAGTTATTACAGGGGTCCCTACGAGCAGTACTTC.

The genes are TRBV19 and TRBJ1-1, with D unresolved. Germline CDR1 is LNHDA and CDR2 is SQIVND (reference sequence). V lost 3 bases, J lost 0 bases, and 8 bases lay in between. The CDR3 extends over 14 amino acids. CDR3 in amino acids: CASSIDFMNTEAFF. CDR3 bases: TGTGCCAGTAGTATCGACTTTATGAACACTGAAGCTTTCTTT.

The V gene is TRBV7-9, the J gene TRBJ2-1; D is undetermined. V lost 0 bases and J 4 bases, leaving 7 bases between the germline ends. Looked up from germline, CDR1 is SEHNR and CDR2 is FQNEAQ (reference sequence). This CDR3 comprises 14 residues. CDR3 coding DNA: TGTGCCAGCAGCTTAGCGGCAGGTTACAATGAGCAGTTCTTC. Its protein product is CASSLAAGYNEQFF.